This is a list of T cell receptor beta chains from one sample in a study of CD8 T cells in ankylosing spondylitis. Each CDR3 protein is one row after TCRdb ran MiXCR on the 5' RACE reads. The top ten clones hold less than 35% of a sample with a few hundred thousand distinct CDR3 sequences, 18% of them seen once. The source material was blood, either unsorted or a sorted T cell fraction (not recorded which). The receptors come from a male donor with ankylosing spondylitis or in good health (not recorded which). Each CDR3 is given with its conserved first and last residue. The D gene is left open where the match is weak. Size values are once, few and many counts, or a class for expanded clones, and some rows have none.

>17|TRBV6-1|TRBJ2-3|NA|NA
TGTGCCAGCAGTGAAGTTCGGGGCGGAGAGAGCCCAGATACGCAGTATTTT
CASSEVRGGESPDTQYF
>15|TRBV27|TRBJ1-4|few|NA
TGTGCCAGCAGCTCGTCGGGGGGCATTCATGAAAAACTGTTTTTT
CASSSSGGIHEKLFF
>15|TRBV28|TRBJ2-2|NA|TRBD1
TGTGCCAGCAGTTCCTACAGGGGAAACACCGGGGAGCTGTTTTTT
CASSSYRGNTGELFF
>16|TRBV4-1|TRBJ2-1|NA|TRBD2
TGCGCCAGCAGCCAACTCGGACTAGCGGGAGGCTATGAGCAGTTCTTC
CASSQLGLAGGYEQFF
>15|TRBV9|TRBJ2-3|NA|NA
TGTGCCAGCAGCCTACAGGGATTTGGGACAGATACGCAGTATTTT
CASSLQGFGTDTQYF
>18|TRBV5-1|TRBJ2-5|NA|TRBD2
TGCGCCAGCAGCTCCGGGACTAGCGGCACCTACAACGGGGAGACCCAGTACTTC
CASSSGTSGTYNGETQYF
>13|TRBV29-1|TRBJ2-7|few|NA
TGCAGCGTTGAACGCGGGACGCCCTACGAGCAGTACTTC
CSVERGTPYEQYF
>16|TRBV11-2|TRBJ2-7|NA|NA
TGTGCCAGCAGCTCTATATTAGACAGCTGGGAGTACGAGCAGTACTTC
CASSSILDSWEYEQYF
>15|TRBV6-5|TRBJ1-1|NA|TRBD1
TGTGCCAGCAGTTACACGGGACAGTTTGGCACTGAAGCTTTCTTT
CASSYTGQFGTEAFF
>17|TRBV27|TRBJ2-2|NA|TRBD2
TGTGCCAGCAGTTTGGGCGGGAGGCCCCTGAACACCGGGGAGCTGTTTTTT
CASSLGGRPLNTGELFF
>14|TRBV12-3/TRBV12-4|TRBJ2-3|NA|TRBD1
TGTGCCAGCAGTACAGGGGGCCTAGTAGATACGCAGTATTTT
CASSTGGLVDTQYF
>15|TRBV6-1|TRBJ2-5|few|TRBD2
TGTGCCAGCAGCCGACTAGCGGGAGTGGATGAGACCCAGTACTTC
CASSRLAGVDETQYF
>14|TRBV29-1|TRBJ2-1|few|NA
TGCAGCGTTGAACAGGGGGGACACTACAATGAGCAGTTCTTC
CSVEQGGHYNEQFF
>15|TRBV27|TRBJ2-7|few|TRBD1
TGTGCCAGCAGTACAGGGGGCTATTCAACCTACGAGCAGTACTTC
CASSTGGYSTYEQYF
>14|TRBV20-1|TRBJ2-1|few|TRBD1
TGCAGTCAATCCGGGACAGGCGGTTACAATGAGCAGTTCTTC
CSQSGTGGYNEQFF
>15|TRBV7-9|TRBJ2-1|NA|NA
TGTGCCAGCAGCTCCCACGGGAATTCCTACAATGAGCAGTTCTTC
CASSSHGNSYNEQFF
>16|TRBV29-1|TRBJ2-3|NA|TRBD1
TGCAGCGTTGACGGGCCGGGACAGGGGGCATCAGATACGCAGTATTTT
CSVDGPGQGASDTQYF
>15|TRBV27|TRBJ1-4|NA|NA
TGTGCCAGCAAATCCCACAGTGCAACTAATGAAAAACTGTTTTTT
CASKSHSATNEKLFF
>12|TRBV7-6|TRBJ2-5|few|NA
TGTGCCAGCAGCTCAGAAGGGGAGACCCAGTACTTC
CASSSEGETQYF
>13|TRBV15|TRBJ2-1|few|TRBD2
TGTGCCACCAGCAGAGCCCTAGCGGGATGGAAGTTCTTC
CATSRALAGWKFF
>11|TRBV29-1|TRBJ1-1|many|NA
TGCAGCGTTGTGGGGGTGAAGTGGGCTTTCTTT
CSVVGVKWAFF
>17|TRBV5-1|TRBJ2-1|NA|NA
TGCGCCAGCAGCTTGGAGGAGGGATTCATACCACACAATGAGCAGTTCTTC
CASSLEEGFIPHNEQFF
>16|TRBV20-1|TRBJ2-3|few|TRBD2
TGCAGTGCTAGAGGAGATGGAGCGGGAAGGACAGATACGCAGTATTTT
CSARGDGAGRTDTQYF
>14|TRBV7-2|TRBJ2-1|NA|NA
TGTGCCAGCAGCCCCCGCTACCCAGGGCATGAGCAGTTCTTC
CASSPRYPGHEQFF
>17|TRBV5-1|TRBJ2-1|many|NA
TGCGCCAGCAGCTTGGGGATTAGCGGATGGACATACAATGAGCAGTTCTTC
CASSLGISGWTYNEQFF
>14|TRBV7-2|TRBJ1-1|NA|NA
TGTGCCAGCAGCTCGAACTTCTTGAACACTGAAGCTTTCTTT
CASSSNFLNTEAFF
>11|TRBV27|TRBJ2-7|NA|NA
TGTGCCAGCAGAACCTCCTACGAGCAGTACTTC
CASRTSYEQYF
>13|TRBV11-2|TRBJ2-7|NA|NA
TGTGCCAGCATGGGCGAGGGAGTCTACGAGCAGTACTTC
CASMGEGVYEQYF
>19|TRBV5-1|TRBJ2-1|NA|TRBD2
TGCGCCAGCAGCTTGATGGCCCCTCTTAGCGGGGCCACCTACAATGAGCAGTTCTTC
CASSLMAPLSGATYNEQFF
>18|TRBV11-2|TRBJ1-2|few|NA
TGTGCCAGCAGCTTAGATGGCGAAGGGCACCGGAGAAACTATGGCTACACCTTC
CASSLDGEGHRRNYGYTF
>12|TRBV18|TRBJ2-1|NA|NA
TGTGCCAGCTTGGAGGAAGGGAATGAGCAGTTCTTC
CASLEEGNEQFF
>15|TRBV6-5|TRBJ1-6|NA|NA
TGTGCCAGCAGTTACCGGCTTGGGGGAAATTCACCCCTCCACTTT
CASSYRLGGNSPLHF
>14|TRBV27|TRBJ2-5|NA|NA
TGTGCCAGCAGTATGAGACACGGTCAAGAGACCCAGTACTTC
CASSMRHGQETQYF
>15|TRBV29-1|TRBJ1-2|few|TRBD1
TGCAGCGTTGAGGTCGAGGGGACAGTATCATATGGCTACACCTTC
CSVEVEGTVSYGYTF
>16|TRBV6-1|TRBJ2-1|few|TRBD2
TGTGCCAGCAGGCCGGGACTAGCGGGAGGGGACAATGAGCAGTTCTTC
CASRPGLAGGDNEQFF
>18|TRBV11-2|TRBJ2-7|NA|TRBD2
TGTGCCAGCAGCTTAGGCCGACTAGCGGGAGTGGCCTCCTACGAGCAGTACTTC
CASSLGRLAGVASYEQYF
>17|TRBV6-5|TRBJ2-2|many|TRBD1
TGTGCCAGCAGTAACCATTTCCGGACAGGGGTGCCCGGGGAGCTGTTTTTT
CASSNHFRTGVPGELFF
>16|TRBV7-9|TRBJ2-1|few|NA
TGTGCCAGCAGCGCTTCCGGGACTCCGCTTTACAATGAGCAGTTCTTC
CASSASGTPLYNEQFF
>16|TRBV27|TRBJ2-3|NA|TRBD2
TGTGCCAGCAGTTCCGGGACTAGCGGGGGATCCGATACGCAGTATTTT
CASSSGTSGGSDTQYF
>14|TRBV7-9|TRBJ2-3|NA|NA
TGTGCCAGCAGCTTATTTCTGAGCACAGATACGCAGTATTTT
CASSLFLSTDTQYF
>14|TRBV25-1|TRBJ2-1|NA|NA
TGTGCCAGCAGTGTAGGAGAGGCGTACAATGAGCAGTTCTTC
CASSVGEAYNEQFF
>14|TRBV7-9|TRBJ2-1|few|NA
TGTGCCAGCAGCCCAGAGGTCTCCTACAATGAGCAGTTCTTC
CASSPEVSYNEQFF
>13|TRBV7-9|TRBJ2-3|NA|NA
TGTGCCAGCAGCTTAGAGAACTGGGATACGCAGTATTTT
CASSLENWDTQYF
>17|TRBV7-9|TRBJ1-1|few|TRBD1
TGTGCCAGCAGCCCGCCTGGCCTCGCAGGGGGCAACACTGAAGCTTTCTTT
CASSPPGLAGGNTEAFF
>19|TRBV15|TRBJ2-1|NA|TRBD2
TGTGCCACCAGCAGAGTGGGACTAGCGGGAGGAAGCCCAGACAATGAGCAGTTCTTC
CATSRVGLAGGSPDNEQFF
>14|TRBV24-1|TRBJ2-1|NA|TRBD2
TGTGCCACCAGTGCCGGGACTAGCGGCCTAGAGCAGTTCTTC
CATSAGTSGLEQFF
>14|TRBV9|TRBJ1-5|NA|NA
TGTGCCAGCAGCGTAGGTAGACTCAATCAGCCCCAGCATTTT
CASSVGRLNQPQHF
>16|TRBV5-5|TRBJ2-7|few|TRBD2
TGTGCCAGCAGCTCCCTCAGCGGGGAATTTTCCTACGAGCAGTACTTC
CASSSLSGEFSYEQYF
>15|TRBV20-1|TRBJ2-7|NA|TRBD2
TGCAGTGCTTTAGCTAGCGGGTATTATTCCTACGAGCAGTACTTC
CSALASGYYSYEQYF
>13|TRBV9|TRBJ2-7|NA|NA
TGTGCCAGCAGCGTTTCCTCGGCCTACGAGCAGTACTTC
CASSVSSAYEQYF
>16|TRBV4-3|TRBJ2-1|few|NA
TGCGCCAGCAGCCAAGATTGGGGTCCCCTGGGTAATGAGCAGTTCTTC
CASSQDWGPLGNEQFF